One sample yielded the 18 T cell receptor beta chains listed below, sequenced in a study of shared clonotypes between healthy human individuals. CD8 cells regarded as naive lacked CD45RO, were positively chosen for CCR7, and omitted terminally differentiated effector memory CD45RA+ cells. The repertoire was sequenced with immunoSEQ multiplex PCR; TCRdb's copy has only in-frame clones and lacks some. Seen here are 800,000 or so clones, about 96% observed once, and the top ten hold approximately 0.2%. The specimen was naive CD8+ T cells sorted from blood. The receptors here all came from a man aged 30-40 years in good health.

This clone was counted once. This chain links TRBV5-1 with TRBJ2-2; 11 nucleotides line up with TRBD2. CDR1 and CDR2 from the germline V gene are SGHRS and YFSETQ. The CDR3 sequence is 18 residues long. The V and J ends lost 7 bases and 2 bases, in that order; junction bases with no gene match: 13. CDR3 nucleotides: TGCGCCAGCCGCCATACAAAGGGACTAGCGGTTAACACCGGGGAGCTGTTTTTT. This translates into CASRHTKGLAVNTGELFF. Combining the CDR3 with reference TRBV5-1 and TRBJ2-2 gives the whole variable domain KAGVTQTPRYLIKTRGQQVTLSCSPISGHRSVSWYQQTPGQGLQFLFEYFSETQRNKGNFPGRFSGRQFSNSRSEMNVSTLELGDSALYLCASRHTKGLAVNTGELFFGEGSRLTVL.

This chain connects TRBV10-3 to TRBJ2-5, with 9 bases that match TRBD2. The CDR3 is 19 residues long. The J segment lost 2 bases and the V segment lost 0 bases, leaving 13 bases of the junction unmatched. CDR1 is ENHRY, CDR2 SYGVKD, per germline. The CDR3 protein is CAISESGASAAGGQETQYF. CDR3 nucleotide sequence: TGTGCCATCAGTGAGTCAGGGGCTAGTGCAGCGGGAGGTCAAGAGACCCAGTACTTC.

The chain employs TRBV28 and TRBJ2-7, with TRBD2 identical over 10 bases. Trimming cost V 3 bases and J 4 bases; bases outside gene matches: 9. Germline CDR1 reads MDHEN; CDR2 reads SYDVKM. The length of the CDR3 is 16 residues. CDR3 DNA sequence: TGTGCCAGCAGTTTGGTCCCTAGCGGGAGTGCTTACGAGCAGTACTTC. This encodes CASSLVPSGSAYEQYF. Drawing the rest from reference TRBV28 and TRBJ2-7, the complete variable domain is DVKVTQSSRYLVKRTGEKVFLECVQDMDHENMFWYRQDPGLGLRLIYFSYDVKMKEKGDIPEGYSVSREKKERFSLILESASTNQTSMYLCASSLVPSGSAYEQYFGPGTRLTVT.

For the CDR3, the DNA is TGTGCCAGCAGCTTATTATCTGCAGGGGGCAGGGAGACCCAGTACTTC. This encodes CASSLLSAGGRETQYF. The V and J genes are TRBV7-9 and TRBJ2-5; 8 nucleotides line up with TRBD1. There are 16 residues in the CDR3. V was pared by 2 bases and J by 5 bases, with 10 bases of the junction left unmatched. Germline V gene data show CDR1 as SEHNR and CDR2 as FQNEAQ (reference sequence).

V gene TRBV11-2 combines with J gene TRBJ2-1; 8 bases are a match to TRBD1. The CDR3 extends over 14 amino acids. Per the germline V gene, CDR1 is SGHAT and CDR2 is FQNNGV. Trimming at V came to 5 bases and at J to 8 bases, leaving 8 bases not matched to a gene. The DNA of the CDR3 is TGTGCCAGCAGCCAGGGGGCCCTGGTGTATGAGCAGTTCTTC. Translated, it gives CASSQGALVYEQFF. Full variable domain (remainder filled in from reference TRBV11-2 and TRBJ2-1): EAGVAQSPRYKIIEKRQSVAFWCNPISGHATLYWYQQILGQGPKLLIQFQNNGVVDDSQLPKDRFSAERLKGVDSTLKIQPAKLEDSAVYLCASSQGALVYEQFFGPGTRLTVL.

The V gene is TRBV7-6, the J gene TRBJ2-2, with TRBD2 as a possible D gene (6 bases). V was cut by 5 bases and J by 1 base, with 11 bases left in between. This CDR3 spans 15 amino acids. Germline loops: CDR1 SGHVS, CDR2 FNYEAQ. The chain's CDR3 is CASSPGELNTGELFF. The CDR3 bases are TGTGCCAGCAGCCCGGGGGAATTGAACACCGGGGAGCTGTTTTTT. Complete variable domain (other parts from reference TRBV7-6 and TRBJ2-2): GAGVSQSPRYKVTKRGQDVALRCDPISGHVSLYWYRQALGQGPEFLTYFNYEAQQDKSGLPNDRFSAERPEGSISTLTIQRTEQRDSAMYRCASSPGELNTGELFFGEGSRLTVL.

V is TRBV9 and J is TRBJ1-1; 7 bases map to TRBD1. With 3 bases clipped from V and 6 bases from J, the junction kept 11 bases outside the gene matches. Germline lookup yields CDR1 SGDLS and CDR2 YYNGEE. This CDR3 spans 15 amino acids. CDR3 sequence: CASSEINRGRAEAFF. CDR3 coding DNA: TGTGCCAGCAGCGAGATAAACAGGGGTAGAGCTGAAGCTTTCTTT.

V is TRBV19 and J is TRBJ2-1, with D maybe TRBD1 (6 bases). The CDR3 contains 20 residues. With 1 base removed from V and 7 bases from J, the gap between germline ends came to 29 bases. Germline-derived CDR1 and CDR2 are LNHDA and SQIVND (reference sequence). The CDR3 loop is CASSIGRGISIRDRENEQFF. The CDR3 bases are TGTGCCAGTAGTATAGGAAGGGGGATCAGCATAAGGGATCGAGAAAATGAGCAGTTCTTC.

The chain recombines TRBV10-2 with TRBJ2-7; D is possibly TRBD2 (7 bases). The CDR3 totals 17 residues. Deletions cut 10 bases from V and 5 bases from J, with 30 bases between. Germline V gene sequence: CDR1 WSHSY, CDR2 SAAADI. CDR3 loop: CATRFYLGGRNTHEQYF. In DNA, the CDR3 is TGCGCCACCCGATTTTATCTGGGGGGGCGGAATACCCACGAGCAGTACTTC.

This clone was seen a single time. This rearrangement joins TRBV7-6 to TRBJ2-1; a weak D match, TRBD1 (5 bases). CDR3 length equals 12 residues. Between the trimmed V and J ends, which lost 1 base and 9 bases, there was a span of 7 bases. The germline CDR1 and CDR2 sequences are SGHVS and FNYEAQ. The DNA for the CDR3 is TGTGCCAGCAGCTTAGTGACAGCTGAGCAGTTCTTC. Residues: CASSLVTAEQFF.

The gene calls are TRBV2 and TRBJ2-7, with D possibly TRBD2 on 6 matching bases. V dropped 8 bases and J dropped 1 base, with 15 bases sitting between them. The CDR3 is 14 residues long. CDR1 and CDR2 from the germline V gene are SNHLY and FYNNEI. The CDR3 region has the DNA TGTGCCAGCGGAGGGCCTACAAATTCCTACGAGCAGTACTTC. Amino acids: CASGGPTNSYEQYF.

The V gene is TRBV27, the J gene TRBJ1-2, with 11 nucleotides matching TRBD1. CDR3 length: 15 residues. J was trimmed by 8 bases and V by 3 bases; bases with no gene match: 8. The germline V gene has CDR1 MNHEY and CDR2 SMNVEV (reference sequence). This CDR3 reads CASSFSGQGAPGYTF. The CDR3 coding sequence is TGTGCCAGCAGTTTTTCAGGACAGGGGGCGCCGGGCTACACCTTC.

The CDR3 DNA is TGTGCCAGCAGCTTGGTTTTCGCTTTCTTT. Residues: CASSLVFAFF. The gene calls are TRBV5-5 and TRBJ1-1; no clear D. This CDR3 is built from 10 residues. The ends were cut back, 0 bases at V and 11 bases at J, with 5 bases in the middle. Germline CDR1 reads SGHKS; CDR2 reads YYEKEE (reference sequence).

The J gene is TRBJ2-1, the V gene TRBV29-1, with D perhaps TRBD1 (5 bases). V lost 6 bases and J lost 1, with 13 bases in between. This CDR3 has 14 residues. Germline-derived CDR1 and CDR2 are SQVTM and ANQGSEA. This chain's CDR3 is CSVARVGSYNEQFF. The DNA of the CDR3 is TGCAGCGTGGCCAGGGTTGGGTCCTACAATGAGCAGTTCTTC.

V usage is TRBV14 and J usage is TRBJ2-3; possible D gene TRBD2, 6 bases. Germline V CDR1 and CDR2: SGHDN, FVKESK. CDR3 length equals 14 residues. V lost 2 bases and J lost 6, with 12 bases in between. The chain's CDR3 is CASSQRDSPDTQYF. As DNA, the CDR3 is TGTGCCAGCAGCCAAAGGGACTCCCCGGATACGCAGTATTTT.

The V call is TRBV5-1, the J call TRBJ1-1, with TRBD1 identical over 10 bases. The CDR3 totals 14 residues. Trimming removed 2 bases from V and 5 bases from J; junction bases left unmatched: 3. CDR1 and CDR2 (germline): SGHRS, YFSETQ. This CDR3 reads CASSFGQGVTEAFF. In DNA, the CDR3 is TGCGCCAGCAGCTTTGGACAGGGGGTTACTGAAGCTTTCTTT.

Remarks on this clone: The sample contains more than one DNA sequence encoding this CDR3. This CDR3 reads CASSPTGDEQYF. In nucleotides, the CDR3 is TGTGCCAGCAGTCCAACAGGGGACGAGCAGTACTTC. This chain uses TRBV6-5 with TRBJ2-7, with 7 positions matching TRBD1. Germline CDR1 and CDR2: MNHEY and SVGAGI. The CDR3 is 12 residues long. V dropped 5 bases and J dropped 5; count of bases not matched to a gene: 3.

This chain uses TRBV12-5 with TRBJ2-2; D is perhaps TRBD2 (7 bases). This CDR3 region has 13 residues. CDR1 LGHNT and CDR2 FRNRAP come from the germline V gene. Trimming shortened V by 6 bases and J by 4 bases, and 9 bases separated the two germline ends. The CDR3 nucleotides read TGTGCTAGTGGGGCGGGGGCCACCGGGGAGCTGTTTTTT. Amino acids: CASGAGATGELFF.